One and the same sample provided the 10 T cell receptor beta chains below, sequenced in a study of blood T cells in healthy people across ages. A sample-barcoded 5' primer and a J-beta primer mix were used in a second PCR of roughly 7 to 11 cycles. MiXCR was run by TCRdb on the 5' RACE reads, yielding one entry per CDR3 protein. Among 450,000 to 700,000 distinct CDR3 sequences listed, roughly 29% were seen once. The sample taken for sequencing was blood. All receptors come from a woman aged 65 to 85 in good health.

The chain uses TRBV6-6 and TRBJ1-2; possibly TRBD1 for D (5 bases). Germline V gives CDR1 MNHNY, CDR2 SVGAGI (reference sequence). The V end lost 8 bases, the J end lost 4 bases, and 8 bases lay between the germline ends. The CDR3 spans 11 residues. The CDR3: CASRTLYGYTF. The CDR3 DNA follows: TGTGCCAGCCGGACACTCTATGGCTACACCTTC.

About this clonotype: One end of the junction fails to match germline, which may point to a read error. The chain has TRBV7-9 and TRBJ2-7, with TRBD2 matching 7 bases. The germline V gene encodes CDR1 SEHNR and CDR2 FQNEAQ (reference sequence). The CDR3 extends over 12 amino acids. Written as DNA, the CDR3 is TGTGCCAGCAGCTTAGGCTTTGAGCGGGAAGACTTC. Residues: CASSLGFEREDF.

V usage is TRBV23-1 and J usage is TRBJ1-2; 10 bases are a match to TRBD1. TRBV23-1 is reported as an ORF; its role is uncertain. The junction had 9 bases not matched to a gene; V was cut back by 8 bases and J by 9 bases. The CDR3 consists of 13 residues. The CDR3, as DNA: TGCGCCAGCTTATCCCGGGACAGGGGATGCTACACCTTC. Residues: CASLSRDRGCYTF.

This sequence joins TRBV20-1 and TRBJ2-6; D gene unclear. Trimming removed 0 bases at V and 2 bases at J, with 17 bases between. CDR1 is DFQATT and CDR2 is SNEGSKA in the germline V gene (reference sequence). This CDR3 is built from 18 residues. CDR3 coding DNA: TGCAGTGCTAGAGATTGGGCCCTACGGCGAGCTGGGGCCAACGTCCTGACTTTC. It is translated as CSARDWALRRAGANVLTF.

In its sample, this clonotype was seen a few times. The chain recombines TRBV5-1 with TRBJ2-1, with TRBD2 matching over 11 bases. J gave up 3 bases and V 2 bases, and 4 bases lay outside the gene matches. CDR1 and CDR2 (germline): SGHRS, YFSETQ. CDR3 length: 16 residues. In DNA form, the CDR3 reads TGCGCCAGCAGCTTCCCTAGCGGGGGGCACTACAATGAGCAGTTCTTC. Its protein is CASSFPSGGHYNEQFF.

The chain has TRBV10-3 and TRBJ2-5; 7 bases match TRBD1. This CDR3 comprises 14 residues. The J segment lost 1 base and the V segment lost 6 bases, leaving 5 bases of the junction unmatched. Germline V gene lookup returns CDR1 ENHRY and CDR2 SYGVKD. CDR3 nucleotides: TGTGCCATCAGACCGGGACAGACCCAAGAGACCCAGTACTTC. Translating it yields CAIRPGQTQETQYF.

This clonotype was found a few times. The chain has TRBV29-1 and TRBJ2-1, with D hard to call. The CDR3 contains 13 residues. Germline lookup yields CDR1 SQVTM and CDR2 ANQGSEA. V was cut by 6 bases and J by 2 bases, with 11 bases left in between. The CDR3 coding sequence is TGCAGCGTGCTAGTGGGCGCCTACAATGAGCAGTTCTTC. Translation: CSVLVGAYNEQFF.

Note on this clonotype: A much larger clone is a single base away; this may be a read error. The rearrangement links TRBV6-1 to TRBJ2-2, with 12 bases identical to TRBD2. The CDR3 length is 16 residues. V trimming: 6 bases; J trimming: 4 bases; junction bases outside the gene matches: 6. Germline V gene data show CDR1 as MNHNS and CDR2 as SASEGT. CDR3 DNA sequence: TGTGCCAGCAGGAGCACTAGCGGGGGGAGCACCGGGGAGCTGTTTTTT. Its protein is CASRSTSGGSTGELFF.

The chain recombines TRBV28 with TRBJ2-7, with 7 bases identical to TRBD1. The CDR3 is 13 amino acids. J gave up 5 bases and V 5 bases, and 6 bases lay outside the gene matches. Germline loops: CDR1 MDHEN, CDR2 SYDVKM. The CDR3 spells CASSGQERDEQYF. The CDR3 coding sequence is TGTGCCAGCAGTGGACAGGAAAGGGACGAGCAGTACTTC.

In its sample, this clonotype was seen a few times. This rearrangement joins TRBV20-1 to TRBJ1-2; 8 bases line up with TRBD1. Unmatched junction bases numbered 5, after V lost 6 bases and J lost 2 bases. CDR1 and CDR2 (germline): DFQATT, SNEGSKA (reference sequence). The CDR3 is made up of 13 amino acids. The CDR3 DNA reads TGCAGTGCAAGGGACAGGCCGAACTATGGCTACACCTTC. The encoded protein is CSARDRPNYGYTF.